This entry concerns a single T cell receptor beta chain. Looked up from germline, CDR1 is SGHRS and CDR2 is YFSETQ. The CDR3 loop spans 16 amino acids. J lost 6 bases, V lost 4 bases, and 5 bases had no gene match. This sample is part of a study of blood T cells in healthy people across ages. It was with a sample-barcoded 5' primer and a J-beta primer mix that a second PCR of about 6 to 12 cycles was run. A single record per CDR3 protein comes from TCRdb applying MiXCR to the 5' RACE reads. The repertoire includes some 860,000 distinct CDR3 sequences, more than 50% of them detected once, and roughly 24% sits in the top ten.

The chain couples TRBV5-1 to TRBJ2-3; 16 positions match TRBD2. This TCR was recovered from a middle-aged man in good health. Sequenced material: blood. CDR3 sequence: CASSRGLAGGSDTQYF. CDR3 DNA: TGCGCCAGCAGCCGGGGACTAGCGGGAGGGTCGGATACGCAGTATTTT.